This T cell receptor beta chain was sequenced in a study of blood T cell repertoires in COVID-19. Study processing details: Nucleated cell counts were estimated from reference gene primer amplification. Some clones are missing from TCRdb's copy, which holds only in-frame ones; the method was immunoSEQ multiplex PCR. V, J and clone size were drawn from that table, and D and trimming were deduced from the DNA. The repertoire holds over 250,000 clones, with around 90% as singletons. There are 16 residues in the CDR3. CDR1 and CDR2 from the germline V gene are MDHEN and SYDVKM. V shed 5 bases, J shed 2 bases, and the junction held 8 bases outside the gene matches.

This receptor was identified in a woman aged 30 to 39 who had recovered from COVID-19. J is TRBJ1-2 and V is TRBV28; 10 bases match TRBD1. Sequenced input: PBMCs or T cells enriched from blood (not recorded which). The CDR3 here is CASSRQGAGTNYGYTF. CDR3 DNA: TGTGCCAGCAGTAGACAGGGGGCCGGGACAAACTATGGCTACACCTTC.